Presented here are 32 T cell receptor beta chains from one specimen sequenced in a study of regulatory T cells in long-lasting Graves disease. Indicated time point: newly diagnosed GD, antithyroid drugs for less than 3 months. Construction of the TCR library relied on RNA isolated from PBMCs. Assembly of TCR beta libraries relied on iRepertoire HTBI primers together with Arm-PCR of CDR3 regions. TCRdb ran MiXCR on the multiplex PCR reads and lists one entry per CDR3 protein. The repertoire holds 580,000 or so distinct CDR3 sequences, with 16% as singletons. These data were also filed under a second study, of T cells in Graves' hyperthyroidism and ophthalmopathy.

The sample in question was peripheral blood mononuclear cells (PBMCs), obtained at new diagnosis, from a patient treated with antithyroid drugs. These TCRs come from a young man with Graves disease.

This clonotype was picked up a small number of times. The CDR3 DNA reads TGTGCCTGGAGTGTCAGCAGGGGAGGGCAGCCCCAGCATTTT. Its translation is CAWSVSRGGQPQHF. This rearrangement joins TRBV30 to TRBJ1-5; D perhaps matches TRBD1 (6 bases). The germline V gene encodes CDR1 GTSNPN and CDR2 SVGIG (reference sequence). The CDR3 sequence is 14 residues long. The germline V and J ends were trimmed by 0 bases and 7 bases, with 13 bases remaining between them. Complete variable domain (other parts from reference TRBV30 and TRBJ1-5): SQTIHQWPATLVQPVGSPLSLECTVEGTSNPNLYWYRQAAGRGLQLLFYSVGIGQISSEVPQNLSASRPQDRQFILSSKKLLLSDSGFYLCAWSVSRGGQPQHFGDGTRLSIL.

With regard to this clonotype: The junction departs from germline at one end; a sequencing error may be responsible. For the CDR3, the DNA is TGTGCCAGCAGTGAAGTTAGCGGGAATACAGATGCGCAGTATTTT. Amino acids: CASSEVSGNTDAQYF. The V gene is TRBV12-3 or TRBV12-4, the J gene TRBJ2-3; 8 bases agree with TRBD2. The CDR3 is made up of 15 amino acids.

A word on this clonotype: The DNA is omitted, as the CDR3 cannot be located on it reliably, and the CDR3 follows TCRdb's listing. The chain carries TRBV6-2 or TRBV6-3 and TRBJ1-6. Per germline, CDR1 MNHEY and CDR2 SVGEGT. The CDR3 is made up of 19 amino acids, end residues included. The CDR3 spells CASSSVRGQTGLLNSPLHF.

This clonotype was counted at least ten times. The chain combines TRBV3-1 with TRBJ2-7; D call uncertain. The V and J ends lost 3 bases and 2 bases respectively, with 8 bases between them. The germline V gene encodes CDR1 LGHDT and CDR2 YNNKEL (reference sequence). There are 13 residues in the CDR3. The CDR3 spells CASSHVGTYEQYF. The CDR3 DNA reads TGTGCCAGCAGCCACGTCGGAACCTACGAGCAGTACTTC.

This clonotype came up a few times. The chain combines TRBV6-1 with TRBJ2-1, with no clear D. CDR3 length: 15 residues. Germline V gives CDR1 MNHNS, CDR2 SASEGT. V lost 6 bases and J 3 bases, leaving 15 bases between the germline ends. CDR3 sequence reads: CASSPLIDLYNEQFF. CDR3 DNA: TGTGCCAGCAGCCCTCTGATTGACCTCTACAATGAGCAGTTCTTC.

This clonotype was counted at least ten times. This chain uses TRBV2 with TRBJ1-5, with TRBD1 identical over 9 bases. Germline values: CDR1 SNHLY, CDR2 FYNNEI. The V gene end was trimmed by 0 bases and the J gene end by 3 bases; junction bases not matched to a gene: 6. The CDR3 spans 17 residues. This CDR3 is CASSEAGGDRDNQPQHF. The CDR3 nucleotides are TGTGCCAGCAGTGAAGCGGGAGGGGACAGGGACAATCAGCCCCAGCATTTT.

This clonotype occurred many times. This chain joins TRBV20-1 and TRBJ2-3; D perhaps matches TRBD1 (6 bases). V was trimmed by 2 bases and J by 2 bases, leaving 11 bases between them. The CDR3 is 14 amino acids. The germline V gene encodes CDR1 DFQATT and CDR2 SNEGSKA (reference sequence). The CDR3: CSARPPGATDTQYF. DNA of the CDR3: TGCAGTGCTAGACCGCCAGGGGCCACAGATACGCAGTATTTT.

This clonotype came up many times. The V gene is TRBV6-2 or TRBV6-3, the J gene TRBJ2-7; TRBD1 aligns across 7 bases. Germline V CDR1 and CDR2: MNHEY, SVGEGT. There are 14 residues in the CDR3. V was pared by 4 bases and J by 2 bases, with 5 bases of the junction left unmatched. CDR3 coding DNA: TGTGCCAGCAGTTCACAGGGGATACCCTACGAGCAGTACTTC. As protein: CASSSQGIPYEQYF.

This rearrangement joins TRBV7-2 to TRBJ1-2; no clear D gene. This CDR3 region has 15 residues. Trimming took off 5 bases at V and 4 bases at J, with 17 bases between the two ends. Germline V CDR1 and CDR2: SGHTA, FQGNSA. CDR3 DNA: TGTGCCAGCAGCCTCAGGACGGCCCTGAGCTATGGCTACACCTTC. Amino acid sequence: CASSLRTALSYGYTF.

Comments on this clonotype: A far more abundant clone sits one base away, making this likely a read error. The chain couples TRBV12-3 or TRBV12-4 to TRBJ2-7; TRBD2 matches at 11 bases. J lost 5 bases, V lost 3 bases, and 18 bases had no gene match. This CDR3 is built from 19 residues. The CDR3 loop is CASSFFGLAGGSEDHEQYF. The CDR3 DNA is TGTGCCAGCAGTTTTTTCGGTCTAGCGGGAGGTTCGGAGGACCACGAGCAGTACTTC.

This chain uses TRBV20-1 with TRBJ2-1, with D possibly TRBD1 on 5 matching bases. This CDR3 comprises 15 residues. Germline V gene sequence: CDR1 DFQATT, CDR2 SNEGSKA (reference sequence). V was pared by 2 bases and J by 1 base, with 12 bases between. The CDR3 DNA is TGCAGTGCTAGACAGGGCTCCAGGTCCTACAATGAGCAGTTCTTC. Its protein product is CSARQGSRSYNEQFF.

This rearrangement joins TRBV27 to TRBJ2-5; perhaps D is TRBD1 or TRBD2 (5 bases each). The CDR3 contains 15 residues. Germline-derived CDR1 and CDR2 are MNHEY and SMNVEV (reference sequence). Between the trimmed V and J ends, which lost 4 bases and 1 base, there was a span of 13 bases. The CDR3 nucleotides read TGTGCCAGCAGTTCGGGACCGTACTCCCAAGAGACCCAGTACTTC. Protein sequence: CASSSGPYSQETQYF.

This clonotype was seen ten or more times. The CDR3: CASSYLGDGYTF. The CDR3 nucleotides are TGTGCCAGCAGTTACCTAGGGGATGGCTACACCTTC. The gene calls are TRBV12-3 or TRBV12-4 and TRBJ1-2; D might be TRBD1 (5 bases). The germline V and J ends were trimmed by 4 bases and 6 bases, with 9 bases remaining between them. The CDR3 has 12 residues.

This clonotype was found many times. This rearrangement joins TRBV30 to TRBJ2-1, with a weak D call TRBD2 (5 bases). The CDR3 is 13 amino acids. Germline CDR1 reads GTSNPN; CDR2 reads SVGIG (reference sequence). Trimming cost V 0 bases and J 9 bases, with 12 bases left between them. The CDR3 here is CAWSVPGGGEQFF. The CDR3 nucleotides are TGTGCCTGGAGTGTCCCCGGAGGTGGTGAGCAGTTCTTC.

This clonotype occurred many times. The CDR3 DNA is TGCAGTGCTAACGTGGGATCCACAGATACGCAGTATTTT. Protein sequence: CSANVGSTDTQYF. This chain joins TRBV20-1 and TRBJ2-3; D is undetermined. Trimming cost V 4 bases and J 2 bases, with 10 bases left between them. This CDR3 region has 13 residues. Germline-derived CDR1 and CDR2 are DFQATT and SNEGSKA (reference sequence).

The V and J genes are TRBV6-1 and TRBJ2-1; 8 positions agree with TRBD2. The junction had 12 bases not matched to a gene; V was cut back by 3 bases and J by 8 bases. Per the germline V gene, CDR1 is MNHNS and CDR2 is SASEGT. This CDR3 has 16 amino acids. The CDR3 spells CASSDTPSGREYEQFF. CDR3 nucleotide sequence: TGTGCCAGCAGTGATACCCCCAGCGGGAGAGAGTATGAGCAGTTCTTC.

This clonotype was recorded a few times. The chain uses TRBV10-3 and TRBJ2-5; the D gene is possibly TRBD1 (7 bases). The CDR3 runs 21 residues. CDR1 and CDR2 (germline): ENHRY, SYGVKD. Trimming took 0 bases from V and 0 from J, leaving 26 bases between them. CDR3 amino acids: CAISESPSKTGRTLYQETQYF. As DNA, the CDR3 is TGTGCCATCAGTGAGTCTCCGTCAAAGACAGGGAGGACCCTTTACCAAGAGACCCAGTACTTC.

At least ten counts were recorded for this clonotype. The chain has TRBV25-1 and TRBJ2-3; D is undetermined. V was trimmed by 8 bases and J by 0 bases, leaving 12 bases between them. The germline gives CDR1 MGHDK, CDR2 SYGVNS. This CDR3 has 14 residues. CDR3 loop: CASSPGSSTDTQYF. The CDR3 nucleotides are TGTGCCAGCTCCCCGGGCAGCAGCACAGATACGCAGTATTTT.

In its sample, this clonotype was seen many times. This rearrangement joins TRBV20-1 to TRBJ2-1; no firm D call. The V gene's germline CDR1 is DFQATT and CDR2 SNEGSKA (reference sequence). There are 10 residues in the CDR3. Trimming removed 5 bases at V and 10 bases at J, with 9 bases between. In nucleotides, the CDR3 is TGCAGTGCTTTGATCCGCGAGCAGTTCTTC. This encodes CSALIREQFF.

This clonotype was seen a handful of times. This chain joins TRBV29-1 and TRBJ1-2, with TRBD1 matching over 9 bases. Germline CDR1 and CDR2: SQVTM and ANQGSEA. J was trimmed by 4 bases and V by 4 bases; bases with no gene match: 7. This CDR3 has 14 amino acids. The CDR3 coding sequence is TGCAGCGTTGTTGAGGGGACAGGGTTCTATGGCTACACCTTC. The encoded protein is CSVVEGTGFYGYTF.

This clonotype was counted ten times or more. The V call is TRBV12-3 or TRBV12-4, the J call TRBJ2-1, with D unresolved. V lost 0 bases, J lost 8 bases, and 2 bases lay in between. This CDR3 is 11 amino acids long. This CDR3 is CASSLADEQFF. The CDR3 DNA reads TGTGCCAGCAGTTTAGCTGATGAGCAGTTCTTC.

This clonotype was recorded many times. The gene calls are TRBV5-1 and TRBJ1-1; TRBD1 is a possible D gene (5 bases). CDR3 length equals 15 residues. Germline V CDR1 and CDR2: SGHRS, YFSETQ. V lost 2 bases and J 1 base, leaving 12 bases between the germline ends. The CDR3 here is CASSLSTTGNTEAFF. The CDR3 nucleotides read TGCGCCAGCAGCTTATCAACCACAGGGAACACTGAAGCTTTCTTT.

This clonotype was counted at least ten times. This chain uses TRBV7-8 with TRBJ2-3; D is perhaps TRBD1 or TRBD2 (5 bases each). Trimming stripped 5 bases from V and 2 bases from J, with 17 bases between. Germline V gives CDR1 SGHVS, CDR2 FQNEAQ. This CDR3 is 16 amino acids long. The CDR3 here is CASSGGKGPLTDTQYF. In nucleotides, the CDR3 is TGTGCCAGCAGCGGGGGAAAGGGACCCCTCACAGATACGCAGTATTTT.

The table lists this clonotype with a few counts. The chain has TRBV20-1 and TRBJ1-1; D is ambiguous. V was trimmed by 1 base and J by 1 base, leaving 10 bases between them. The CDR3 runs 14 residues. Germline V gene lookup returns CDR1 DFQATT and CDR2 SNEGSKA (reference sequence). For the CDR3, the DNA is TGCAGTGCTAGAGCGGGCAGTGGGAACACTGAAGCTTTCTTT. Translated: CSARAGSGNTEAFF.

This sequence joins TRBV28 and TRBJ2-7; D might be TRBD2 (5 bases). Germline values: CDR1 MDHEN, CDR2 SYDVKM. The V end lost 8 bases, the J end lost 2 bases, and 10 bases lay between the germline ends. The CDR3 extends over 12 amino acids. CDR3 sequence reads: CASGGRAYEQYF. CDR3 in DNA: TGTGCCAGCGGAGGACGGGCCTACGAGCAGTACTTC.

This clonotype was recorded many times. This rearrangement joins TRBV5-1 to TRBJ2-1; TRBD1 matches at 11 bases. With 4 bases clipped from V and 3 bases from J, the junction kept 18 bases outside the gene matches. Germline V gene data show CDR1 as SGHRS and CDR2 as YFSETQ. The CDR3 length is 20 residues. The CDR3 reads CASSQARGGTGTGGYNEQFF. The DNA of the CDR3 is TGCGCCAGCAGCCAAGCAAGGGGCGGGACCGGGACAGGGGGCTACAATGAGCAGTTCTTC.

This clonotype was seen ten or more times. The chain combines TRBV28 with TRBJ1-1; possible D gene TRBD1, 6 bases. CDR3 length: 13 residues. V dropped 8 bases and J dropped 0 bases, with 10 bases sitting between them. CDR1 and CDR2 from the germline V gene are MDHEN and SYDVKM. The CDR3 is CASSDSMNTEAFF. In DNA form, the CDR3 reads TGTGCCAGCTCGGACAGCATGAACACTGAAGCTTTCTTT.

Ten or more counts support this clonotype. The rearrangement uses TRBV20-1 and TRBJ2-5; D gene unclear. V dropped 0 bases and J dropped 0 bases, with 11 bases sitting between them. This CDR3 region has 15 residues. In germline, CDR1 is DFQATT, CDR2 SNEGSKA (reference sequence). The CDR3, as DNA: TGCAGTGCTAGAGATGAACAGAAATACCAAGAGACCCAGTACTTC. As protein: CSARDEQKYQETQYF.

This clonotype was counted many times. The V gene is TRBV7-9, the J gene TRBJ2-7; 7 nucleotides align to TRBD2. V shed 0 bases, J shed 3 bases, and the junction held 5 bases outside the gene matches. Germline CDR1 SEHNR, CDR2 FQNEAQ (reference sequence). CDR3 length: 15 residues. The CDR3 nucleotides read TGTGCCAGCAGCTTAGCGAGCGGGAAGATCTACGAGCAGTACTTC. Encoded protein: CASSLASGKIYEQYF.

At least ten counts were recorded for this clonotype. The V gene is TRBV5-1, the J gene TRBJ1-5; D gene uncertain. Germline loops: CDR1 SGHRS, CDR2 YFSETQ. V was pared by 4 bases and J by 8 bases, with 13 bases between. This CDR3 contains 13 residues. This CDR3 is CASSEGGAEPQHF. The CDR3 coding sequence is TGCGCCAGCAGCGAGGGTGGTGCGGAGCCCCAGCATTTT. Full variable domain (outside the CDR3, taken from reference TRBV5-1 and TRBJ1-5): KAGVTQTPRYLIKTRGQQVTLSCSPISGHRSVSWYQQTPGQGLQFLFEYFSETQRNKGNFPGRFSGRQFSNSRSEMNVSTLELGDSALYLCASSEGGAEPQHFGDGTRLSIL.

This clonotype appeared many times. The chain uses TRBV27 and TRBJ2-7; D remains unclear. CDR1 is MNHEY and CDR2 is SMNVEV in the germline V gene (reference sequence). CDR3 length: 16 residues. V lost 0 bases and J 2 bases, leaving 14 bases between the germline ends. Here the CDR3 reads CASSLSLGRATYEQYF. The CDR3 nucleotides read TGTGCCAGCAGTTTATCGCTAGGCCGGGCCACCTACGAGCAGTACTTC.

The V and J genes are TRBV7-9 and TRBJ2-5; 9 bases fit TRBD2. The CDR3 runs to 15 residues. J was trimmed by 4 bases and V by 1 base; bases with no gene match: 4. The germline V gene encodes CDR1 SEHNR and CDR2 FQNEAQ (reference sequence). CDR3 nucleotide sequence: TGTGCCAGCAGCTTAGATAGCGGGAGTCGAGAGACCCAGTACTTC. Translating it yields CASSLDSGSRETQYF. Filled out from reference TRBV7-9 and TRBJ2-5, the complete variable domain reads DTGVSQNPRHKITKRGQNVTFRCDPISEHNRLYWYRQTLGQGPEFLTYFQNEAQLEKSRLLSDRFSAERPKGSFSTLEIQRTEQGDSAMYLCASSLDSGSRETQYFGPGTRLLVL.